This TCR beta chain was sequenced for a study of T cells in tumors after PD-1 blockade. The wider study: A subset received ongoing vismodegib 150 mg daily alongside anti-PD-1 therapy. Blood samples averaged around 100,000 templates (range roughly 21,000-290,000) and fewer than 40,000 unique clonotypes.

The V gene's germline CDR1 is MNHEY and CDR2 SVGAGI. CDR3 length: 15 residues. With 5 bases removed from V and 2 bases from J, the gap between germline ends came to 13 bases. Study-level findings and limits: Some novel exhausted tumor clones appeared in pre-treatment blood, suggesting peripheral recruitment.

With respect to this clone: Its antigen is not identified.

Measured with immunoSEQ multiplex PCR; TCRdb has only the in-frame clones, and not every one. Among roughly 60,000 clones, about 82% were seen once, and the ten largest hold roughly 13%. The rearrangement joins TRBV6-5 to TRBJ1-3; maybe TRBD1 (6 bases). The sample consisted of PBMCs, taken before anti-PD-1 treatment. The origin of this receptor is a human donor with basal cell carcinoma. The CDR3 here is CASSLTTGTGNTIYF. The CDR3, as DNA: TGTGCCAGCAGTCTTACAACAGGGACTGGAAACACCATATATTTT.